This T cell receptor (beta chain) was retrieved from a study of T cells in Graves' hyperthyroidism and ophthalmopathy. Patients with ophthalmopathy all had a Clinical Activity Score of at least 3, a NOSPECS grade of at least 4 and duration under 3 months. PBMCs were obtained from under 13 ml fresh peripheral blood. Amplified TCR beta CDR3 regions derived from RNA transcripts. The primer set for the first-round RT-PCR of the TCR CDR3 was HTBI. A single record per CDR3 protein comes from TCRdb applying MiXCR to the multiplex PCR reads. In the table there are about 640,000 distinct CDR3 sequences, around 20% of which are singletons. Sample: blood. The clonotype comes from a man aged 30-40 years with Graves' ophthalmopathy.

In DNA, the CDR3 is TGTGCCACGCACTACCTGACAGGGGGCGAGGGTGAAGCAGGAGAGACCCAGTACTTC. This encodes CATHYLTGGEGEAGETQYF. This chain links TRBV2 with TRBJ2-5; 10 bases agree with TRBD1. The CDR3 length is 19 residues. With V trimmed by 10 bases and J by 4 bases, 24 bases remained unmatched. Germline CDR1 SNHLY, CDR2 FYNNEI.